This T cell receptor beta chain was sequenced for a study of chemoradiotherapy in HPV16-positive cancers (dated by TCRdb to between 2021 and 2023). General notes on the study: Candidate HPV-specific T-cell clones and common TCR motifs were defined by functional T-cell assays performed on cells from a couple of HPV16-positive patients. The study asked whether T-cell immunity against the HPV oncoproteins E6 and E7 changes during chemoradiotherapy and whether it affects survival. The candidate HPV-specific TCRs and motifs were then tracked in TCR repertoires from roughly 86 patients with HPV-related cancers.

The study at large found these results: Improved recurrence-free survival in HPV16-positive patients was associated with expansion of HPV-responsive T cells during chemoradiotherapy. The functional definition of HPV-specific T cells came from only a couple of HPV16-positive patients, and the survival association was reported for HPV16-positive patients. Expansion of candidate HPV-specific clones and E7-related TCR motifs was observed in the tumor microenvironment during treatment, whereas no such expansion was observed for non-HPV-specific T cells.

In the case of this clone: Its antigen specificity is not known. Base qualities are missing; no much larger clone stands one base away.

The library was produced with the immunoSEQ multiplex PCR assay. Not all clones reach the TCRdb copy of this immuneACCESS table, which keeps in-frame sequences only. Checked studies attribute under half of the gap to unresolved V genes and leave the rest unexplained. For this sample the table gives some 7,000 clones, of which roughly 90% were detected only once. The ten biggest clones cover 2% to 2.5% of the sample. Reading the germline V gene (reference sequence) gives CDR1 SEHNR and CDR2 FQNEAQ. The CDR3 spans 15 residues, from the cysteine through the phenylalanine. Left in the record is the CDR3 DNA by itself, 45 bases read in frame from the first base. V is shortened by 3 bases, J by 2 bases, and the region joining them spans 13 bases. Repertoires were sampled multiple times during chemoradiotherapy, which allowed clonal expansion in the tumor microenvironment to be followed.

Here the sequenced sample was tumor tissue, taken from a patient who underwent chemoradiotherapy. This TCR was sampled from a human donor with HPV-associated anogenital cancer. This chain is built from TRBV7-9 and TRBJ2-5; the best D guess is TRBD2, with 6 bases matching. CDR3 loop: CASSFGAGGQETQYF. The DNA sequence is TGTGCCAGCAGCTTTGGGGCCGGGGGTCAAGAGACCCAGTACTTC.